This entry describes one T cell receptor (beta chain). This sample was included in a study of blood T cell repertoires in COVID-19. Sequencing used immunoSEQ multiplex PCR; TCRdb keeps in-frame clones, though not all of them. In the table there are around 100,000 clones, about 85% of which are singletons. This CDR3 spans 14 amino acids. V lost 3 bases and J lost 1; bases outside the gene matches: 1. The germline CDR1 and CDR2 sequences are SGHVS and FQNEAQ. Sequenced material: peripheral blood. The receptor's source is a human donor in a cohort sampled during active COVID-19. The V gene is TRBV7-8, the J gene TRBJ1-1; the match to TRBD1 covers 8 bases. CDR3 DNA sequence: TGTGCCAGCAGCTTCGGACAGGGGAACACTGAAGCTTTCTTT. Residues: CASSFGQGNTEAFF.